This TCR beta chain derives from a study of blood T cell repertoires in COVID-19. Study context: The United States, Italy and Spain were the sources of the acute and convalescent COVID-19 samples.

Original methodology: The authors estimated nucleated cell counts from reference gene primer amplification. Profiled with immunoSEQ multiplex PCR; TCRdb holds only in-frame clones, not every one. V and J calls and clone size are as listed in that table; D and trimming were resolved from the DNA. The sample has 30,000 to 35,000 clones; around 90% are singletons. This CDR3 spans 15 amino acids. V lost 0 bases and J lost 4; bases outside the gene matches: 5. Germline V CDR1 and CDR2: MGHRA, YSYEKL. This chain joins TRBV4-1 and TRBJ1-2; TRBD1 matches at 7 bases. The sequenced sample consisted of peripheral blood. The clonotype was recovered from a man in his 60s with active COVID-19. This CDR3 is CASSQDRDRIYGYTF. In DNA form, the CDR3 reads TGCGCCAGCAGCCAAGACCGGGACAGAATCTATGGCTACACCTTC.